This TCR beta chain was documented in a study of vaccination effects on CD4 cells after COVID-19. Using immunoSEQ multiplex PCR, the repertoire was profiled, and TCRdb retains in-frame clones only, with some absent. The sample lists under 80,000 clones; less than 80% were seen once. Overall study findings and caveats: There was only 1 of 255 vaccine-induced clones in healthy vaccinees that cross-reacted with common cold coronaviruses. Marked clonal contraction of both clone types appeared late after vaccination.

In the ViraFEST assay, antigen-specific CD4+ clonotypes were identified by expansion after peptide-pool stimulation. Isolation of CD4+ T cells took place after approximately ten days of culture. Two doses of either BNT162b2 or mRNA-1273 were given to each participant. All vaccine recipients tested negative for nucleocapsid antibodies and had never contracted SARS-CoV-2 infection. As for this clone: Its antigen is undetermined.

This CDR3 is built from 14 residues. Germline assignment: CDR1 SGHTA and CDR2 FQGTGA. V lost 6 bases, J lost 1 base, and 11 bases lay in between. The TCR sequence derives from a human donor who received a COVID-19 vaccine. The chain combines TRBV7-3 with TRBJ2-3; D is ambiguous. Sequencing was performed on CD4+ T cells from PBMCs cultured with HCoV-229E spike peptides, taken after COVID-19 vaccination. CDR3: CASSSRVGTDTQYF. The CDR3 region has the DNA TGTGCCAGCAGTTCTAGGGTCGGCACAGATACGCAGTATTTT.